Sequencing of this T cell receptor (beta chain) was carried out in a study of CD8+ T cells in alopecia areata. Sequencing used cDNA as its template, made by extracting RNA and reverse transcribing it. Only in-frame clones appear in the TCRdb table, and some are missing; sequencing was by immunoSEQ multiplex PCR. The table has about 150,000 clones, more than 45% seen once. Comment on this clone: The junction departs from germline at one end; a sequencing error may be responsible.

The sample consisted of CD4+ T cells sorted from blood. This receptor was taken from a human donor with alopecia areata.

The CDR3 region is CSVAWTGGTGTQYF. For the CDR3, the DNA is TGCAGCGTCGCCTGGACAGGAGGCACAGGTACGCAGTATTTT. The chain is built from TRBV29-1 and TRBJ2-3; 7 bases agree with TRBD1. This CDR3 has 14 amino acids. The germline V gene has CDR1 SQVTM and CDR2 ANQGSEA.